A single sample is the source of the 9 T cell receptor beta chains below, sequenced in a study of pediatric ulcerative colitis. The repertoire was sequenced with immunoSEQ multiplex PCR; TCRdb's copy has only in-frame clones and lacks some. The data show about 36,000 clones, with less than 80% seen just once and about 0.71% held by the top ten. During colonoscopy, one to two rectal pinch biopsies were collected. Sequences were obtained from gut tissue. All receptors come from a boy between 10 and 17 years old with moderate ulcerative colitis.

The rearrangement joins TRBV11-2 to TRBJ1-5; possible D gene TRBD1, 5 bases. The CDR3 consists of 16 residues. Germline CDR1 and CDR2: SGHAT and FQNNGV. Trimming removed 5 bases at V and 2 bases at J, with 16 bases between. In nucleotides, the CDR3 is TGTGCCAGCAGCCCCCGTGGGGGAACGGGCAATCAGCCCCAGCATTTT. This codes for CASSPRGGTGNQPQHF. The full variable domain, in which reference TRBV11-2 and TRBJ1-5 provide the parts outside the CDR3, is EAGVAQSPRYKIIEKRQSVAFWCNPISGHATLYWYQQILGQGPKLLIQFQNNGVVDDSQLPKDRFSAERLKGVDSTLKIQPAKLEDSAVYLCASSPRGGTGNQPQHFGDGTRLSIL.

The chain carries TRBV6-1 and TRBJ2-1; maybe TRBD2 (5 bases). The CDR3 has 13 residues. Germline-derived CDR1 and CDR2 are MNHNS and SASEGT. The germline V and J ends were trimmed by 7 bases and 4 bases, with 11 bases remaining between them. The CDR3 sequence: CASKPGTYNEQFF. As DNA, the CDR3 is TGTGCCAGCAAACCGGGAACTTACAATGAGCAGTTCTTC.

The V call is TRBV5-1, the J call TRBJ2-1, with TRBD1 identical over 9 bases. Looked up from germline, CDR1 is SGHRS and CDR2 is YFSETQ. The CDR3 is made up of 14 amino acids. After removal of 7 bases from V and 5 bases from J, the junction contained 7 bases not matched to a gene. The CDR3 DNA reads as TGCGCCAGCCTACCGGGACAGGGTAACAATGAGCAGTTCTTC. Translation: CASLPGQGNNEQFF.

V and J are TRBV27 and TRBJ1-4, with 8 bases aligning to TRBD1. The CDR3 sequence is 13 residues long. V trimming: 10 bases; J trimming: 7 bases; junction bases outside the gene matches: 8. Germline V gene data show CDR1 as MNHEY and CDR2 as SMNVEV (reference sequence). CDR3 in DNA: TGTGCCACCTTAGACAGGGGAAGTGAAAAACTGTTTTTT. Translating it yields CATLDRGSEKLFF.

The CDR3 region has the DNA TGTGCCAGCAGGCCTAGCACAGATACGCAGTATTTT. It yields the protein CASRPSTDTQYF. The V gene is TRBV6-5, the J gene TRBJ2-3; D is unclear. This CDR3 is built from 12 residues. The V and J ends lost 6 bases and 0 bases respectively, with 4 bases between them. Per the germline V gene, CDR1 is MNHEY and CDR2 is SVGAGI.

V is TRBV27 and J is TRBJ2-7; D might be TRBD1 (5 bases). CDR1 is MNHEY, CDR2 SMNVEV, per germline (reference sequence). CDR3 length: 17 residues. Trimming cost V 4 bases and J 0 bases, with 19 bases left between them. The CDR3: CASSWKPSGYSSYEQYF. CDR3 DNA sequence: TGTGCCAGCAGTTGGAAGCCCTCAGGGTATAGCTCCTACGAGCAGTACTTC.

This chain links TRBV5-1 with TRBJ2-3; possible D gene TRBD1, 6 bases. This CDR3 spans 16 amino acids. The ends were cut back, 4 bases at V and 2 bases at J, with 17 bases in the middle. Germline V gives CDR1 SGHRS, CDR2 YFSETQ. This chain's CDR3 is CASSLSPGVLTDTQYF. CDR3 sequence (DNA): TGCGCCAGCAGCCTTTCTCCAGGGGTCCTCACAGATACGCAGTATTTT.

The chain couples TRBV27 to TRBJ2-7, with a weak D call TRBD2 (6 bases). The germline V gene has CDR1 MNHEY and CDR2 SMNVEV (reference sequence). Trimming removed 5 bases at V and 0 bases at J, with 11 bases between. This CDR3 has 14 residues. This CDR3 reads CASSARGNSYEQYF. As DNA, the CDR3 is TGTGCCAGCAGTGCTCGCGGGAACTCCTACGAGCAGTACTTC.

The chain carries TRBV5-1 and TRBJ2-5; 9 bases align to TRBD1. V shed 4 bases and J 5 bases; nucleotides not matched to a gene: 12. The CDR3 is 16 amino acids. Germline-derived CDR1 and CDR2 are SGHRS and YFSETQ. The CDR3 coding sequence is TGCGCCAGCAGCCCGGGACCGGGACAGGGACTGGAGACCCAGTACTTC. Protein product: CASSPGPGQGLETQYF. Drawing the rest from reference TRBV5-1 and TRBJ2-5, the complete variable domain is KAGVTQTPRYLIKTRGQQVTLSCSPISGHRSVSWYQQTPGQGLQFLFEYFSETQRNKGNFPGRFSGRQFSNSRSEMNVSTLELGDSALYLCASSPGPGQGLETQYFGPGTRLLVL.